The 17 T cell receptor beta chains below were found in one sample sequenced in a study of blood T cell repertoires in COVID-19. Some clones are missing from TCRdb's copy, which holds only in-frame ones; the method was immunoSEQ multiplex PCR. Of about 100,000 clones listed, approximately 80% are singletons. The sample was peripheral blood. These receptors came from a woman between 70 and 85 years old with acute or convalescent COVID-19.

This sequence joins TRBV28 and TRBJ2-4; 8 nucleotides agree with TRBD1. J was trimmed by 15 bases and V by 4 bases; bases with no gene match: 8. CDR3 length: 12 residues. Germline CDR1 is MDHEN and CDR2 is SYDVKM. The CDR3 here is CASSSRTGRRYF. CDR3 DNA: TGTGCCAGCAGTTCACGGACAGGGCGGCGGTACTTC.

The chain joins TRBV6-5 to TRBJ2-7; 8 bases map to TRBD1. The V gene's germline CDR1 is MNHEY and CDR2 SVGAGI. The CDR3 has 14 amino acids. V gave up 6 bases and J gave up 0 bases; unmatched junction bases: 4. CDR3 sequence reads: CASSSGTGSYEQYF. The CDR3 bases are TGTGCCAGCAGCTCCGGGACAGGCTCCTACGAGCAGTACTTC.

The V call is TRBV19, the J call TRBJ1-1, with a weak D call TRBD1 (6 bases). The V end was cut by 9 bases, the J end by 0 bases, with 11 bases between. From germline, CDR1 is LNHDA and CDR2 SQIVND (reference sequence). The CDR3 is made up of 13 amino acids. The CDR3, as DNA: TGTGCCAGCAGAACAGGGATGAACACTGAAGCTTTCTTT. Translated: CASRTGMNTEAFF.

The chain has TRBV10-3 and TRBJ2-5; D is ambiguous. This CDR3 is built from 13 residues. V was cut by 5 bases and J by 5 bases, with 12 bases left in between. Germline CDR1 reads ENHRY; CDR2 reads SYGVKD. The CDR3 nucleotides read TGTGCCATCAGTAGTGGCCTGGAGGAGACCCAGTACTTC. Its protein is CAISSGLEETQYF.

This sequence joins TRBV5-5 and TRBJ2-7; 13 bases line up with TRBD2. The CDR3 has 16 amino acids. After removal of 5 bases from V and 3 bases from J, the junction contained 8 bases not matched to a gene. CDR1 SGHKS and CDR2 YYEKEE come from the germline V gene (reference sequence). Written as DNA, the CDR3 is TGTGCCAGCAGAAGTCTCGGGACTAGCGGGGTCTACGAGCAGTACTTC. Translation: CASRSLGTSGVYEQYF. Together with reference TRBV5-5 and TRBJ2-7, the CDR3 gives the full variable domain: DAGVTQSPTHLIKTRGQQVTLRCSPISGHKSVSWYQQVLGQGPQFIFQYYEKEERGRGNFPDRFSARQFPNYSSELNVNALLLGDSALYLCASRSLGTSGVYEQYFGPGTRLTVT.

The chain links TRBV6-1 to TRBJ1-1, with D hard to call. Germline values: CDR1 MNHNS, CDR2 SASEGT. V was clipped by 7 bases and J by 4 bases, with 10 bases between them. CDR3 length equals 12 residues. CDR3 coding DNA: TGTGCCAGCAATACCTACTCCACTGAAGCTTTCTTT. It encodes CASNTYSTEAFF.

The CDR3, as DNA: TGTGCCAGCAGCTTGGCCGCGGGGCAGGTCTATGGCTACACCTTC. This gives the protein CASSLAAGQVYGYTF. V and J are TRBV5-6 and TRBJ1-2; maybe TRBD1 (5 bases). The CDR3 consists of 15 residues. The V and J ends lost 0 bases and 4 bases respectively, with 13 bases between them. Germline-derived CDR1 and CDR2 are SGHDT and YYEEEE.

This chain links TRBV6-5 with TRBJ1-5, with a weak D call TRBD1 (6 bases). CDR3 length: 12 residues. Germline V CDR1 and CDR2: MNHEY, SVGAGI. V shed 8 bases and J shed 3 bases, with 8 bases lying between them. The CDR3, as DNA: TGTGCCAGCCGGACAGTCAATCAGCCCCAGCATTTT. This gives the protein CASRTVNQPQHF.

The rearrangement uses TRBV12-3 or TRBV12-4 and TRBJ1-5; D is unclear. The germline V and J ends were trimmed by 5 bases and 0 bases, with 5 bases remaining between them. The CDR3 runs 13 residues. Here the CDR3 DNA reads TGTGCCAGCAGTCTTAATAGCAATCAGCCCCAGCATTTT. It specifies CASSLNSNQPQHF.

This clone was detected only once. The chain has TRBV7-9 and TRBJ1-5, with TRBD1 as a possible D gene (5 bases). The CDR3 is 15 residues long. Trimming left V 1 base short and J 4 bases short, with 11 bases between. The germline CDR1 and CDR2 sequences are SEHNR and FQNEAQ (reference sequence). In DNA, the CDR3 is TGTGCCAGCAGCTTAGACAGGTCAGGGAATCAGCCCCAGCATTTT. This sequence encodes CASSLDRSGNQPQHF.

The genes are TRBV19 and TRBJ1-5; 8 bases are shared with TRBD1. This CDR3 contains 15 residues. Germline CDR1 and CDR2: LNHDA and SQIVND (reference sequence). Trimming took 6 bases from V and 4 from J; bases not matched to a gene: 8. The CDR3: CASRPRTGNNQPQHF. The CDR3 nucleotides are TGTGCCAGTAGGCCCCGGACAGGGAATAATCAGCCCCAGCATTTT.

The chain carries TRBV27 and TRBJ1-6; TRBD1 agrees at 10 bases. The V gene's germline CDR1 is MNHEY and CDR2 SMNVEV (reference sequence). CDR3 length: 14 amino acids. J lost 8 bases, V lost 7 bases, and 5 bases had no gene match. Here the CDR3 DNA reads TGTGCCAGCAAGCGAGGGACAGGGGATTCACCCCTCCACTTT. It codes for CASKRGTGDSPLHF.

This chain's CDR3 is CASSQDRGNTGELFF. The CDR3 coding sequence is TGCGCCAGCAGCCAAGATCGGGGGAACACCGGGGAGCTGTTTTTT. V is TRBV4-3 and J is TRBJ2-2; a possible D gene is TRBD2 (5 bases). V was trimmed by 0 bases and J by 1 base, leaving 6 bases between them. Germline CDR1 LGHNA, CDR2 YSLEER. CDR3 length equals 15 residues.

The J gene is TRBJ2-2, the V gene TRBV3-1 (or the pseudogene TRBV3-2); tentative D call: TRBD1 (6 bases). CDR1 and CDR2 from the germline V gene are LGHDT and YNNKEL (reference sequence). The length of the CDR3 is 17 residues. Trimming removed 8 bases from V and 5 bases from J, with 24 bases in between. This CDR3 reads CASQSPRKGGVTGELFF. CDR3 in DNA: TGTGCCAGCCAAAGTCCAAGAAAAGGGGGAGTGACCGGGGAGCTGTTTTTT.

The rearrangement joins TRBV10-1 to TRBJ2-3; 9 bases are a match to TRBD2. The CDR3 totals 14 residues. Per germline, CDR1 WNHNN and CDR2 SYGVQD (reference sequence). V lost 8 bases to trimming and J lost 5 bases; unmatched junction nucleotides: 8. This CDR3 reads CASSSGGLKDTQYF. Here the CDR3 DNA reads TGCGCCAGCTCCAGCGGGGGGCTAAAAGATACGCAGTATTTT.

This clone appeared once. The CDR3 region has the DNA TGTGCCAGCGCGGACAGGGGCGGAACTGAAGCTTTCTTT. Its translation is CASADRGGTEAFF. The V call is TRBV3-1 (or the pseudogene TRBV3-2), the J call TRBJ1-1; 9 bases fit TRBD1. With 8 bases clipped from V and 5 bases from J, the junction kept 6 bases outside the gene matches. The CDR3 is 13 residues long. Germline CDR1 LGHDT, CDR2 YNNKEL (reference sequence).

The CDR3 DNA reads TGCGCCAGCAGCTTGGATCCAGGGACTGGGGCCAACGTCCTGACTTTC. Protein sequence: CASSLDPGTGANVLTF. The chain is built from TRBV5-1 and TRBJ2-6; D is possibly TRBD1 (5 bases). This CDR3 contains 16 residues. Trimming shortened V by 0 bases and J by 2 bases, and 9 bases separated the two germline ends. Per the germline V gene, CDR1 is SGHRS and CDR2 is YFSETQ.